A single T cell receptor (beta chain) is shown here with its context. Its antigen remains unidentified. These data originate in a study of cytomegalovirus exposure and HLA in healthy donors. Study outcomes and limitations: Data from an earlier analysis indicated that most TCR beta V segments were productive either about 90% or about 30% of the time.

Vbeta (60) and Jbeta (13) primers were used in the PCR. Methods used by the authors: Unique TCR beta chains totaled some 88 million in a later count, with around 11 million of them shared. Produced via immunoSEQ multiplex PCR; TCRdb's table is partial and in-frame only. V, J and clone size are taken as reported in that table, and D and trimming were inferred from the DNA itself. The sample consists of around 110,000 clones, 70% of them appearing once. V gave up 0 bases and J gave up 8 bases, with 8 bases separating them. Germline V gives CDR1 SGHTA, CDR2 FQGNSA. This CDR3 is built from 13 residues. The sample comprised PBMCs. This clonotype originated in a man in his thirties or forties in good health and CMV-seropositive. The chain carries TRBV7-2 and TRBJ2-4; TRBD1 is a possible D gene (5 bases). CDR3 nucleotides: TGTGCCAGCAGCTTAGCCGGCAGGGACATTCAGTACTTC. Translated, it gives CASSLAGRDIQYF.